Listed here are 29 T cell receptor beta chains from one sample, sequenced in a study of cytomegalovirus exposure and HLA in healthy donors. The PCR contained 60 Vbeta and 13 Jbeta primers. Sequenced by immunoSEQ multiplex PCR; TCRdb stores in-frame clones only, minus some. The data show about 160,000 clones, less than 80% seen once. The sequenced sample consisted of PBMCs. These receptors originate from a man aged 40-55 years in good health and CMV-seronegative.

This clone has just one count. V is TRBV10-3 and J is TRBJ2-1; 8 bases line up with TRBD2. J lost 6 bases, V lost 0 bases, and 7 bases had no gene match. The germline CDR1 and CDR2 sequences are ENHRY and SYGVKD. The CDR3 loop spans 16 amino acids. CDR3 nucleotide sequence: TGTGCCATCAGTGAGTCGAGCGGGGGCGGGGGCAATGAGCAGTTCTTC. It is translated as CAISESSGGGGNEQFF.

The chain couples TRBV5-1 to TRBJ1-6; 9 bases line up with TRBD1. The V gene's germline CDR1 is SGHRS and CDR2 YFSETQ. The CDR3 runs to 14 residues. The junction had 3 bases not matched to a gene; V was cut back by 4 bases and J by 7 bases. The CDR3 DNA follows: TGCGCCAGCAGCGACGACAGGGGGAATTCACCCCTCCACTTT. The encoded protein is CASSDDRGNSPLHF.

The chain recombines TRBV30 with TRBJ1-5; D might be TRBD1 (6 bases). The V and J ends lost 5 bases and 6 bases respectively, with 11 bases between them. There are 12 residues in the CDR3. CDR1 and CDR2 from the germline V gene are GTSNPN and SVGIG (reference sequence). The CDR3 coding sequence is TGTGCCTGGGGGGGAGGGGGTCAGCCCCAGCATTTT. Protein sequence: CAWGGGGQPQHF. Full variable domain (remainder filled in from reference TRBV30 and TRBJ1-5): SQTIHQWPATLVQPVGSPLSLECTVEGTSNPNLYWYRQAAGRGLQLLFYSVGIGQISSEVPQNLSASRPQDRQFILSSKKLLLSDSGFYLCAWGGGGQPQHFGDGTRLSIL.

V and J are TRBV27 and TRBJ1-2, with 7 bases that match TRBD1. The CDR3 consists of 14 residues. J lost 5 bases, V lost 4 bases, and 7 bases had no gene match. Germline CDR1 and CDR2: MNHEY and SMNVEV (reference sequence). The chain's CDR3 is CASSYSGTVYGYTF. The CDR3 nucleotides are TGTGCCAGCAGTTACTCAGGGACAGTTTATGGCTACACCTTC.

The V gene is TRBV11-2, the J gene TRBJ1-3; possibly TRBD1 for D (6 bases). Germline V gene data show CDR1 as SGHAT and CDR2 as FQNNGV. This CDR3 comprises 17 residues. Trimming shortened V by 2 bases and J by 0 bases, and 14 bases separated the two germline ends. This CDR3 is CASSLQTGLSSGNTIYF. In DNA, the CDR3 is TGTGCCAGCAGCTTACAAACAGGGCTGAGCTCTGGAAACACCATATATTTT.

The J gene is TRBJ1-5, the V gene TRBV27, with a tentative D call TRBD1 (5 bases). Germline CDR1 reads MNHEY; CDR2 reads SMNVEV (reference sequence). V was pared by 6 bases and J by 2 bases, with 14 bases between. This CDR3 has 15 amino acids. CDR3 coding DNA: TGTGCCAGCAGGATGCAGGGTAGTGGCAATCAGCCCCAGCATTTT. Translated: CASRMQGSGNQPQHF.

This chain links TRBV5-1 with TRBJ1-5; possibly TRBD1 for D (5 bases). Germline V gene lookup returns CDR1 SGHRS and CDR2 YFSETQ. The V and J ends lost 2 bases and 6 bases respectively, with 15 bases between them. The length of the CDR3 is 15 residues. CDR3 loop: CASSLGPGIVQPQHF. CDR3 nucleotides: TGCGCCAGCAGCTTAGGGCCAGGGATAGTTCAGCCCCAGCATTTT.

The genes are TRBV4-1 and TRBJ2-5, with D perhaps matching TRBD2 (5 bases). The CDR3 runs to 15 residues. Deletions cut 1 base from V and 0 bases from J, with 9 bases between. CDR1 is MGHRA and CDR2 is YSYEKL in the germline V gene. The DNA for the CDR3 is TGCGCCAGCAGCCAAGTTGCGACTAACCAAGAGACCCAGTACTTC. It specifies CASSQVATNQETQYF.

The chain links TRBV2 to TRBJ2-5, with D uncertain. Judging by the DNA end, TRBJ2-7 fits better; the J call may be wrong. Germline CDR1 and CDR2: SNHLY and FYNNEI. This CDR3 spans 15 amino acids. Here the CDR3 reads CASSESPTVVYEQYF. The CDR3 DNA reads TGTGCCAGCAGTGAATCCCCTACGGTGGTCTACGAGCAGTACTTC.

The chain joins TRBV4-1 to TRBJ1-5, with no clear D. The germline V gene has CDR1 MGHRA and CDR2 YSYEKL. This CDR3 has 16 amino acids. V shed 3 bases and J shed 3 bases, with 15 bases lying between them. CDR3 DNA: TGCGCCAGCAGCCAGATTTTGGGCTCCTTCAATCAGCCCCAGCATTTT. Translation gives CASSQILGSFNQPQHF.

This clone was found a few times. The V gene is TRBV6-1, the J gene TRBJ2-5; 12 bases are a match to TRBD2. The CDR3 is 15 amino acids. V lost 6 bases, J lost 0 bases, and 2 bases stayed unmatched. Per germline, CDR1 MNHNS and CDR2 SASEGT. The CDR3 reads CASRGTSGYQETQYF. CDR3 DNA: TGTGCCAGCAGGGGGACTAGCGGGTACCAAGAGACCCAGTACTTC.

This sequence joins TRBV13 and TRBJ2-7; D unclear. The germline CDR1 and CDR2 sequences are PRHDT and FYEKMQ (reference sequence). The CDR3 covers 12 residues. Trimming removed 4 bases from V and 0 bases from J, with 4 bases in between. The CDR3 region is CASSYSSYEQYF. In DNA form, the CDR3 reads TGTGCCAGCAGCTATAGCTCCTACGAGCAGTACTTC.

This chain joins TRBV4-2 and TRBJ1-2; 9 bases line up with TRBD1. Germline values: CDR1 LGHNA, CDR2 YNFKEQ. Germline trimming cut 4 bases from V and 3 bases from J; bases unmatched to any gene: 3. The CDR3 is made up of 14 amino acids. The CDR3 DNA reads as TGTGCCAGCAGCCTCGGGGACAGGGACTATGGCTACACCTTC. Translation gives CASSLGDRDYGYTF.

Concerning this clone: A junction end diverges from the germline sequence, so it may reflect a read error. The V gene is TRBV20-1, the J gene TRBJ2-7; maybe TRBD2 (7 bases). The CDR3 loop spans 8 amino acids. Germline CDR1 reads DFQATT; CDR2 reads SNEGSKA (reference sequence). The CDR3 DNA reads TGCAGTGCTGGGGGGGCCAACTTC. Translated: CSAGGANF.

This chain links TRBV18 with TRBJ2-2; 16 bases fit TRBD2. Looked up from germline, CDR1 is KGHSH and CDR2 is LQKENI. CDR3 size: 19 residues. The ends lost 1 base at V and 0 bases at J; junction bases unmatched: 2. Here the CDR3 reads CASSPRGLAGGPNTGELFF. For the CDR3, the DNA is TGTGCCAGCTCACCACGGGGACTAGCGGGGGGGCCGAACACCGGGGAGCTGTTTTTT.

The rearrangement uses TRBV5-1 and TRBJ2-2; 7 bases match TRBD2. Germline lookup yields CDR1 SGHRS and CDR2 YFSETQ. The CDR3 runs to 15 residues. V lost 1 base, J lost 10 bases, and 10 bases stayed unmatched. CDR3 residues: CASSLTSGGFEELFF. As DNA, the CDR3 is TGCGCCAGCAGCTTGACCTCCGGGGGGTTTGAGGAGCTGTTTTTT.

This rearrangement joins TRBV6-5 to TRBJ1-2; D may be TRBD1 (5 bases). This CDR3 has 14 residues. Germline values: CDR1 MNHEY, CDR2 SVGAGI. Trimming removed 5 bases from V and 4 bases from J, with 14 bases in between. CDR3 amino acids: CASSVSGLGYGYTF. The CDR3 DNA follows: TGTGCCAGCAGTGTTTCAGGGCTGGGCTATGGCTACACCTTC.

J is TRBJ2-7 and V is TRBV6-5; D is ambiguous. In germline, CDR1 is MNHEY, CDR2 SVGAGI. The V gene lost 5 bases and the J gene lost 2 bases, with 13 bases spanning the gap. This CDR3 has 14 amino acids. CDR3 sequence reads: CASSRPSAAYEQYF. Written as DNA, the CDR3 is TGTGCCAGCAGTCGCCCCAGCGCAGCCTACGAGCAGTACTTC.

This clone was seen only a few times. This chain connects TRBV2 to TRBJ2-7; D perhaps matches TRBD1 (6 bases). This CDR3 has 14 residues. Deletions cut 3 bases from V and 3 bases from J, with 12 bases between. The V gene's germline CDR1 is SNHLY and CDR2 FYNNEI. The CDR3 is CASSENPDSYEQYF. Written as DNA, the CDR3 is TGTGCCAGCAGTGAGAATCCGGACAGCTACGAGCAGTACTTC.

The rearrangement uses TRBV5-1 and TRBJ2-3; TRBD1 might be the D (5 bases). The CDR3 consists of 13 residues. V shed 5 bases and J shed 0 bases, with 7 bases lying between them. Germline CDR1 is SGHRS and CDR2 is YFSETQ. The CDR3 nucleotides read TGCGCCAGCAGGGACACCAGCACAGATACGCAGTATTTT. Its translation: CASRDTSTDTQYF.

The chain joins TRBV5-1 to TRBJ1-2; TRBD1 matches at 8 bases. The V segment lost 3 bases and the J segment 1 base; nucleotides outside the gene matches: 5. Looked up from germline, CDR1 is SGHRS and CDR2 is YFSETQ. The CDR3 has 15 residues. CDR3 region: CASSYQGASNYGYTF. The CDR3, as DNA: TGCGCCAGCAGCTATCAGGGGGCAAGTAACTATGGCTACACCTTC.

The chain uses TRBV5-8 and TRBJ2-3; TRBD2 is a possible D gene (6 bases). The V end was cut by 6 bases, the J end by 6 bases, with 17 bases between. Germline V gene lookup returns CDR1 SGHTS and CDR2 YDEGEE. The CDR3 is 14 amino acids. As DNA, the CDR3 is TGTGCCAGCAATGGAGGGAGGATAGTGGATACGCAGTATTTT. It encodes CASNGGRIVDTQYF.

This clone was seen only once. The junction departs from the called germline gene at one end, perhaps through a read error. The CDR3 loop is CASSLTSGGADTQYF. The CDR3 DNA reads as TGTGCTAGCAGCTTAACCAGCGGGGGGGCAGATACGCAGTATTTT. This chain uses TRBV7-7 with TRBJ2-3, with 10 bases identical to TRBD2. Germline CDR1 reads SSHAT; CDR2 reads FNYEAQ (reference sequence). The CDR3 contains 15 residues. The full variable domain, its missing parts supplied by reference TRBV7-7 and TRBJ2-3, is GAGVSQSPRYKVTKRGQDVTLRCDPISSHATLYWYQQALGQGPEFLTYFNYEAQPDKSGLPSDRFSAERPEGSISTLTIQRTEQRDSAMYRCASSLTSGGADTQYFGPGTRLTVL.

For the CDR3, the DNA is TGTGCCAGCAGTCTCCTCCCCGACAGGGGGACTGAAGCTTTCTTT. It yields the protein CASSLLPDRGTEAFF. The chain recombines TRBV27 with TRBJ1-1; TRBD1 agrees at 9 bases. In germline, CDR1 is MNHEY, CDR2 SMNVEV (reference sequence). The CDR3 contains 15 residues. Trimming took 5 bases from V and 5 from J; bases not matched to a gene: 9.

The chain links TRBV5-1 to TRBJ1-2; weak D call: TRBD1 (5 bases). Per germline, CDR1 SGHRS and CDR2 YFSETQ. V was cut by 4 bases and J by 4 bases, with 14 bases left in between. This CDR3 region has 14 residues. The CDR3: CASSPSRASYGYTF. The CDR3 coding sequence is TGCGCCAGCAGCCCGTCCAGGGCAAGCTATGGCTACACCTTC.

The V and J genes are TRBV4-2 and TRBJ1-2; tentative D call: TRBD1 (6 bases). V lost 5 bases and J lost 2, with 15 bases in between. The CDR3 is 15 residues long. Germline V lookup: CDR1 LGHNA, CDR2 YNFKEQ. The CDR3 nucleotides are TGTGCCAGCAGCTCGACGGCAGGGGCCAACTATGGCTACACCTTC. This codes for CASSSTAGANYGYTF.

The chain recombines TRBV4-2 with TRBJ1-2; a weak D match, TRBD1 (5 bases). The germline V gene has CDR1 LGHNA and CDR2 YNFKEQ. The V end was cut by 0 bases, the J end by 2 bases, with 7 bases between. The length of the CDR3 is 14 residues. The DNA for the CDR3 is TGTGCCAGCAGCCAAGATTCAGGGAACTATGGCTACACCTTC. Its protein is CASSQDSGNYGYTF.

V is TRBV6-6 and J is TRBJ2-7, with a possible D match to TRBD1 (5 bases). The CDR3 length is 16 residues. Germline CDR1 is MNHNY and CDR2 is SVGAGI (reference sequence). Trimming removed 0 bases at V and 4 bases at J, with 16 bases between. CDR3 amino acids: CASSYSLVQDNYEQYF. DNA for the CDR3: TGTGCCAGCAGTTACTCGTTGGTACAGGATAATTACGAGCAGTACTTC.

This clone was observed once. The genes are TRBV19 and TRBJ2-3; a possible D gene is TRBD1 (5 bases). Per the germline V gene, CDR1 is LNHDA and CDR2 is SQIVND (reference sequence). The CDR3 runs 14 residues. V gave up 1 base and J gave up 5 bases, with 10 bases separating them. The CDR3 DNA sequence: TGTGCCAGTAGTATAGGGGTCACAGGAGATACGCAGTATTTT. Residues: CASSIGVTGDTQYF.